These 18 T cell receptor beta chains were sequenced from one sample in a study of T cell clonality in common variable immunodeficiency. Whole-study findings and limits: In common variable immunodeficiency, TCR beta chains reportedly carried fewer deletions and N-nucleotide insertions.

Their target antigens are unknown. Libraries were prepared by immunoSEQ multiplex PCR; TCRdb keeps only in-frame clonotypes and omits some of them. This sample carries about 2,200 clones, none of them present only once. The sample was peripheral blood mononuclear cells. These receptors all come from a human donor with common variable immunodeficiency.

This clone was counted only a few times. The read ends 3 residues early relative to the CDR3; the germline J gene fills the gap. The chain has TRBV13 and TRBJ2-1; 8 bases are shared with TRBD2. CDR1 and CDR2 from the germline V gene are PRHDT and FYEKMQ (reference sequence). The CDR3 is 14 residues long. The V segment lost 7 bases and the J segment 5 bases; nucleotides outside the gene matches: 7. The CDR3 DNA, read in part, is TGTGCCAGCACCCTGGGACTAGATAACAATGAG. The encoded protein is CASTLGLDNNE. The full CDR3 protein is CASTLGLDNNEQFF.

This clone was counted between two and nine times. The read ends 3 residues before the CDR3 terminus; that terminus is restored from the germline J gene. V is TRBV7-9 and J is TRBJ2-7, with 8 bases fitting TRBD1. The CDR3 runs to 15 residues. V was clipped by 5 bases and J by 2 bases; unmatched bases: 8. From germline, CDR1 is SEHNR and CDR2 FQNEAQ (reference sequence). Here the CDR3 reads CASSPLPGQAYEQYF. CDR3 bases read: TGTGCCAGCAGCCCCCTTCCGGGACAGGCCTACGAG.

This clone ranks as medium-sized. The sequence runs out 3 residues before the end of the CDR3; the remainder is reconstructed from the germline J gene. The chain carries TRBV7-6 and TRBJ2-7, with D maybe TRBD2 (5 bases). Germline V lookup: CDR1 SGHVS, CDR2 FNYEAQ. The length of the CDR3 is 14 residues. V lost 5 bases to trimming and J lost 5 bases, with 16 bases between them. CDR3 in amino acids: CASSPLGVRDEQYF. The CDR3 DNA, read in part, is TGTGCCAGCAGCCCCCTCGGGGTTCGGGACGAG.

This clone was picked up a small number of times. The CDR3 extends 3 residues past the end of the read, so its final part is completed from the germline J gene. J is TRBJ2-3 and V is TRBV6-2 or TRBV6-3; TRBD2 matches at 12 bases. Germline V lookup: CDR1 MNHEY, CDR2 SVGEGT. The CDR3 is made up of 16 amino acids. With V trimmed by 2 bases and J by 3 bases, 3 bases remained unmatched. CDR3 residues: CASSYPTSGRTDTQYF. The covered CDR3 bases are TGTGCCAGCAGTTACCCGACTAGCGGGAGAACAGATACG.

In its sample, this clone was seen a few times. The sequence runs out 3 residues before the end of the CDR3; the remainder is reconstructed from the germline J gene. The rearrangement links TRBV7-2 to TRBJ2-7; no definite D call. V lost 5 bases and J 3 bases, leaving 5 bases between the germline ends. Germline loops: CDR1 SGHTA, CDR2 FQGNSA. This CDR3 has 11 amino acids. CDR3 DNA, as far as it was read: TGTGCCAGCAGCCCCAACTACGAG. This translates into CASSPNYE. The whole CDR3 sequence is CASSPNYEQYF.

Regarding this clone: From the germline J gene comes the end of the CDR3, since the read stops 3 residues before it. This sequence joins TRBV18 and TRBJ2-3; TRBD2 matches 7 bases. The V gene end was trimmed by 4 bases and the J gene end by 7 bases; junction bases not matched to a gene: 14. The CDR3 extends over 16 amino acids. Germline values: CDR1 KGHSH, CDR2 LQKENI. CDR3 region: CASSQNALAHANTQYF. Partial CDR3 DNA: TGTGCCAGCTCACAAAACGCACTAGCGCATGCGAATACG.

Details on this clone: The sequenced fragment ends 3 residues before the CDR3 boundary, so the rest is inferred from the germline J gene. The chain links TRBV30 to TRBJ1-1; D perhaps matches TRBD1 (5 bases). Trimming shortened V by 1 base and J by 0 bases, and 18 bases separated the two germline ends. CDR3 length: 17 amino acids. Germline CDR1 reads GTSNPN; CDR2 reads SVGIG (reference sequence). The sequenced CDR3 bases are TGTGCCTGGAGTGCGAAACAGGCGGCTGGAATGAACACTGAA. This sequence encodes CAWSAKQAAGMNTE. The complete CDR3 reads CAWSAKQAAGMNTEAFF. The full variable domain, in which reference TRBV30 and TRBJ1-1 provide the parts outside the CDR3, is SQTIHQWPATLVQPVGSPLSLECTVEGTSNPNLYWYRQAAGRGLQLLFYSVGIGQISSEVPQNLSASRPQDRQFILSSKKLLLSDSGFYLCAWSAKQAAGMNTEAFFGQGTRLTVV.

This clone occurred a few times. The read ends 3 residues before the CDR3 terminus; that terminus is restored from the germline J gene. The chain links TRBV19 to TRBJ2-1, with 10 bases identical to TRBD1. V shed 4 bases and J 6 bases; nucleotides not matched to a gene: 12. The CDR3 loop spans 17 amino acids. Per germline, CDR1 LNHDA and CDR2 SQIVND (reference sequence). The part of the CDR3 DNA that was read is TGTGCCAGTAGTAGGGGCGAACGGACAGGGGGGGGCAATGAG. This gives the protein CASSRGERTGGGNE. The whole CDR3 sequence reads CASSRGERTGGGNEQFF.

This clone is labeled large (0.1 to 1%). Read coverage stops 3 residues before the CDR3 terminus; the germline J gene supplies the remainder. This CDR3 is also generated by other DNA sequences in the sample. The rearrangement links TRBV5-1 to TRBJ2-5; tentative D call: TRBD1 (5 bases). The CDR3 length is 14 residues. Germline assignment: CDR1 SGHRS and CDR2 YFSETQ. Trimming took off 2 bases at V and 4 bases at J, with 12 bases between the two ends. The CDR3: CASSLSGLGETQYF. The sequenced CDR3 bases are TGCGCCAGCAGCTTATCAGGGCTTGGAGAGACC.

As concerns this clone: Read sequence stops 3 residues before the CDR3 end, and the germline J gene provides the missing end. This same CDR3 is encoded by further DNA sequences in the sample. The genes are TRBV7-9 and TRBJ2-7, with a weak D call TRBD1 (5 bases). V was pared by 2 bases and J by 2 bases, with 13 bases between. This CDR3 contains 15 residues. The germline V gene has CDR1 SEHNR and CDR2 FQNEAQ (reference sequence). The sequenced part of the CDR3 DNA is TGTGCCAGCAGCTTATCAGGGCACCCCGCCTACGAG. Amino acids: CASSLSGHPAYE. The full CDR3 reads CASSLSGHPAYEQYF.

This clone is labeled as medium-sized. From the germline J gene comes the end of the CDR3, since the read stops 3 residues before it. V usage is TRBV30 and J usage is TRBJ2-5, with TRBD2 identical over 13 bases. Germline loops: CDR1 GTSNPN, CDR2 SVGIG (reference sequence). V shed 6 bases, J shed 1 base, and the junction held 11 bases outside the gene matches. The CDR3 has 17 residues. CDR3 DNA, as far as it was read: TGTGCCTGTGAAGGGCCACTAGCGGGGGGGCGCCAAGAGACC. Its translation: CACEGPLAGGRQET. The CDR3 in its entirety is CACEGPLAGGRQETQYF.

For this clone: The read is 3 residues too short to cover the CDR3 end, so that end is filled in from the germline J gene. The chain carries TRBV30 and TRBJ1-3; a weak D match, TRBD1 (5 bases). The CDR3 runs to 16 residues. Trimming removed 2 bases from V and 2 bases from J, with 16 bases in between. Germline V CDR1 and CDR2: GTSNPN, SVGIG (reference sequence). The CDR3 bases that were read are TGTGCCTGGAGTCTATTTCCAGGGTCAGCTGGAAACACC. Translated: CAWSLFPGSAGNT. The full CDR3 protein is CAWSLFPGSAGNTIYF.

This clone has more than one count but fewer than ten. CDR3 sequence reads: CASSTRGGGYNEQFF. The covered CDR3 bases are TGTGCCAGTAGTACGCGCGGGGGGGGATACAATGAG. The V gene is TRBV19, the J gene TRBJ2-1, with 9 bases identical to TRBD2. The observed sequence ends 3 residues before the CDR3 terminus, with the missing tail filled in from the germline J gene. Germline CDR1 is LNHDA and CDR2 is SQIVND (reference sequence). The ends lost 4 bases at V and 4 bases at J; junction bases unmatched: 5. This CDR3 is 15 amino acids long.

A few counts support this clone. From the germline J gene comes the end of the CDR3, since the read stops 3 residues before it. This chain links TRBV6-1 with TRBJ2-7; 11 nucleotides match TRBD2. The germline V gene encodes CDR1 MNHNS and CDR2 SASEGT. The CDR3 covers 16 residues. Trimming cost V 1 base and J 3 bases; bases outside gene matches: 5. CDR3 region: CASSEGLAGGNYEQYF. CDR3 DNA (partial): TGTGCCAGCAGTGAAGGGCTAGCGGGGGGCAACTACGAG.

This clone was recorded a few times. Sequencing ends 3 residues short of the CDR3 end; the germline J gene provides the rest. This chain connects TRBV20-1 to TRBJ2-1; the match to TRBD2 covers 11 bases. The ends lost 0 bases at V and 2 bases at J; junction bases unmatched: 15. The CDR3 length is 20 residues. Germline V gene data show CDR1 as DFQATT and CDR2 as SNEGSKA (reference sequence). The part of the CDR3 DNA that was read is TGCAGTGCTAGAGATCGGACTAGCGGGCAACACTCTCGGGCCTACAATGAG. Encoded protein: CSARDRTSGQHSRAYNE. The full CDR3 protein reads CSARDRTSGQHSRAYNEQFF.

In this sample, this clone is large. Read sequence stops 3 residues before the CDR3 end, and the germline J gene provides the missing end. The chain employs TRBV12-3 or TRBV12-4 and TRBJ1-2, with D possibly matching TRBD1 (6 bases). V lost 9 bases, J lost 5 bases, and 10 bases lay in between. This CDR3 has 11 residues. The sequenced part of the CDR3 DNA is TGTGCCAGTCAGGGGCGATATGGC. This encodes CASQGRYG. The full-length CDR3 reads as CASQGRYGYTF.

This clone has more than one count but fewer than ten. Read data end 3 residues before the CDR3 end; the end is taken from the germline J gene. The chain employs TRBV7-8 and TRBJ1-1; 9 bases match TRBD1. Per germline, CDR1 SGHVS and CDR2 FQNEAQ. V was pared by 2 bases and J by 4 bases, with 8 bases of the junction left unmatched. CDR3 length: 16 amino acids. Incomplete CDR3 DNA: TGTGCCAGCAGCTTAACGAGACAGGGGGGGTTCACTGAA. Translation gives CASSLTRQGGFTE. The CDR3 in full is CASSLTRQGGFTEAFF. Full variable domain (rest looked up from reference TRBV7-8 and TRBJ1-1): GAGVSQSPRYKVAKRGQDVALRCDPISGHVSLFWYQQALGQGPEFLTYFQNEAQLDKSGLPSDRFFAERPEGSVSTLKIQRTQQEDSAVYLCASSLTRQGGFTEAFFGQGTRLTVV.

This clone is categorized as medium-sized. The read halts 3 residues ahead of the CDR3 end, with the missing end drawn from the germline J gene. V gene TRBV14 combines with J gene TRBJ1-4, with D uncertain. Trimming took 4 bases from V and 6 from J, leaving 3 bases between them. The CDR3 loop spans 11 amino acids. CDR1 is SGHDN, CDR2 FVKESK, per germline. Partial CDR3 DNA: TGTGCCAGCAGCCGGCATGAAAAA. Residues: CASSRHEK. The whole CDR3 protein is CASSRHEKLFF.